The clone carrying this TCR beta chain has just one count. Its antigen remains unidentified. The data stem from a study of T cell repertoires in cytomegalovirus infection. TCRdb re-called the reads with MiXCR, one entry per CDR3 protein. This table has 700,000 to 900,000 distinct CDR3 sequences, around 29% appearing once. Trimming cost V 0 bases and J 9 bases, with 2 bases left between them. Germline-derived CDR1 and CDR2 are LNHNV and YYDKDF (reference sequence). CDR3 length: 11 residues. Sequencing was performed on cultured CD8+ T cells from PBMCs, taken from culture after CMV antigen stimulation. The V call is TRBV15, the J call TRBJ1-4; D is undetermined. The receptor's source is a human donor in good health (CMV status not recorded). Some clones in this sample may be carry-over from other donors' samples. The CDR3 sequence: CATSRDQKLFF. CDR3 bases: TGTGCCACCAGCAGAGATCAAAAACTGTTTTTT.